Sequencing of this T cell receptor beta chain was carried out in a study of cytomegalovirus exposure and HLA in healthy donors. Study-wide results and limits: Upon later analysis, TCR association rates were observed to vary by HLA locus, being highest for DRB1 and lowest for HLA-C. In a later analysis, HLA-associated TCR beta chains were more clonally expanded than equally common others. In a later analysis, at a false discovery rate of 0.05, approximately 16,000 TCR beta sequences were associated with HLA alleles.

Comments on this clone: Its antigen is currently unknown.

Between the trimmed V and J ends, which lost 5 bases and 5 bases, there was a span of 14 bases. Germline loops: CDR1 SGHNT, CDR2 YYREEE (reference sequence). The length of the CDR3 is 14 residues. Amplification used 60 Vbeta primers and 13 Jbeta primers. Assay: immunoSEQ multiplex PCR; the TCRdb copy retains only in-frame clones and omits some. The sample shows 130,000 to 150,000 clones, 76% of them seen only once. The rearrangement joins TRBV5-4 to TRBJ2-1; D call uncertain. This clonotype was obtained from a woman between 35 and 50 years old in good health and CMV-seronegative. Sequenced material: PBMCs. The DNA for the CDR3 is TGTGCCAGCAGTAGTGACTCGGGTCACAATGAGCAGTTCTTC. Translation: CASSSDSGHNEQFF.